This TCR beta chain comes out of a study of cytomegalovirus exposure and HLA in healthy donors. Study-wide results and limits: The authors judged a highly shared variant cluster likely a sequencing artifact. An analysis that came later showed most CMV-associated TCR beta chains appearing HLA-restricted.

Concerning this clone: The antigen remains unidentified.

This CDR3 contains 14 residues. CDR1 is LNHDA, CDR2 SQIVND, per germline (reference sequence). V gave up 4 bases and J gave up 2 bases; unmatched junction bases: 5. Amplification used 60 Vbeta primers and 13 Jbeta primers. Sequencing was performed with immunoSEQ multiplex PCR; in TCRdb, only in-frame clones are kept and a portion is missing. The repertoire holds about 200,000 clones, with 80% to 90% as singletons. Sequenced material: PBMCs. The TCR originated in a man aged 25 to 40 in good health and CMV-seronegative. This chain connects TRBV19 to TRBJ2-7; TRBD1 aligns across 7 bases. Here the CDR3 reads CASSTRDRAYEQYF. For the CDR3, the DNA is TGTGCCAGTAGTACTCGGGACAGAGCCTACGAGCAGTACTTC. Full variable domain (outside the CDR3, taken from reference TRBV19 and TRBJ2-7): DGGITQSPKYLFRKEGQNVTLSCEQNLNHDAMYWYRQDPGQGLRLIYYSQIVNDFQKGDIAEGYSVSREKKESFPLTVTSAQKNPTAFYLCASSTRDRAYEQYFGPGTRLTVT.